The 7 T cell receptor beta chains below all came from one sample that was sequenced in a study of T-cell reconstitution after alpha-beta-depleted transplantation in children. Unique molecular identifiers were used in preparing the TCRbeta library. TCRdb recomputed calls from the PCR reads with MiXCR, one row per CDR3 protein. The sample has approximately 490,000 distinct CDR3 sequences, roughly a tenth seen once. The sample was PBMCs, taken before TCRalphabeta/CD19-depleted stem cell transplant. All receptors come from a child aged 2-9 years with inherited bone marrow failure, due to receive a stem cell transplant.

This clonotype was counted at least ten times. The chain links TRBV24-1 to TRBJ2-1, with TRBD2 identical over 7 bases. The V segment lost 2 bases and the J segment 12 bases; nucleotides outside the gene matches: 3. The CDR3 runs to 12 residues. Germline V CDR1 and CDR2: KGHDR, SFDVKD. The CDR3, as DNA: TGTGCCACCAGTGATTGGGCTAGCGGGCAGTTCTTC. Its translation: CATSDWASGQFF.

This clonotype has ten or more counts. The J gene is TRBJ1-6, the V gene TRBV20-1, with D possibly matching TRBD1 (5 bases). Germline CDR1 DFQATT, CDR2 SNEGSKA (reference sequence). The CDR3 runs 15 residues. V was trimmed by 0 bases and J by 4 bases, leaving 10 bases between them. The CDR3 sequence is CSARDRTPYNSPLHF. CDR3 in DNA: TGCAGTGCTAGAGACAGGACACCTTATAATTCACCCCTCCACTTT.

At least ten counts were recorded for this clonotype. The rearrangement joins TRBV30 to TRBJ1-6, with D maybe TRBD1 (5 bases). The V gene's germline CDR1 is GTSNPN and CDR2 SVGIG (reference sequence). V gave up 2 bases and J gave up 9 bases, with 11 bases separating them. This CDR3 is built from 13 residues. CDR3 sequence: CAWSQLTGSPLHF. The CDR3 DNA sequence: TGTGCCTGGAGTCAACTTACAGGTTCACCCCTCCACTTT.

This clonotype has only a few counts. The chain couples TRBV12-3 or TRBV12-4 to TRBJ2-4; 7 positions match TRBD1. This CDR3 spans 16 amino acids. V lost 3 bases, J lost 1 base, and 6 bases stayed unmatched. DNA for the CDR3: TGTGCCAGCAGTTTGGGACAGAGCCTGGCCAAAAACATTCAGTACTTC. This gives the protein CASSLGQSLAKNIQYF.

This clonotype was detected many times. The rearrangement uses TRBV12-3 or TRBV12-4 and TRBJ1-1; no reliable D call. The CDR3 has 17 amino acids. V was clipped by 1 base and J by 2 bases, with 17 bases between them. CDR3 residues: CASSLGAGRVTNTEAFF. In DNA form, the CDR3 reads TGTGCCAGCAGTTTAGGGGCGGGTCGGGTAACAAACACTGAAGCTTTCTTT.

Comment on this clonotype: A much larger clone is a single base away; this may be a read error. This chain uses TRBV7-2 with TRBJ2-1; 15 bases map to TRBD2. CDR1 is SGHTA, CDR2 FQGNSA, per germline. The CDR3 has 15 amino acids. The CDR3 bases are TGTGCCACCAGCTTCGGACTAGCGGGAGGGTATGAGCAGTTCTTC. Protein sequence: CATSFGLAGGYEQFF. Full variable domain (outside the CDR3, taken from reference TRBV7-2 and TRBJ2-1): GAGVSQSPSNKVTEKGKDVELRCDPISGHTALYWYRQSLGQGLEFLIYFQGNSAPDKSGLPSDRFSAERTGGSVSTLTIQRTQQEDSAVYLCATSFGLAGGYEQFFGPGTRLTVL.

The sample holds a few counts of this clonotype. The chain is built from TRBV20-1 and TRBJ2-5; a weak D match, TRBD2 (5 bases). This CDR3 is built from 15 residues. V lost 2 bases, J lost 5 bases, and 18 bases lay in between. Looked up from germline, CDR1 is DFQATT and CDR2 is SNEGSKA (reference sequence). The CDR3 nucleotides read TGCAGTGCTAGACAGTTAGCGATATCGTGGGAGACCCAGTACTTC. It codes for CSARQLAISWETQYF.